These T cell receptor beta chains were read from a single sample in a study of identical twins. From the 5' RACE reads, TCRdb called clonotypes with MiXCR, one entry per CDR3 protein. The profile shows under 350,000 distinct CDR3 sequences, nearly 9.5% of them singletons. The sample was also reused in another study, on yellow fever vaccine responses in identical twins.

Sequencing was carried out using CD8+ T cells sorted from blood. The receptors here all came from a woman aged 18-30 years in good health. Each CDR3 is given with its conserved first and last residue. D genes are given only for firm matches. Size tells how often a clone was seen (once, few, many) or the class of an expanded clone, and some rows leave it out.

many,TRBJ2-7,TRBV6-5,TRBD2,TGTGCCAGCAGTAACCGGACTAGCGGGGATAACTACGAGCAGTACTTC,CASSNRTSGDNYEQYF
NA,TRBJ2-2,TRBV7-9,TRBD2,TGTGCCAGCATCGGGAGGCCACCGACAGTAACCGGGGAGCTGTTTTTT,CASIGRPPTVTGELFF
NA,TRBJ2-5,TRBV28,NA,TGTGCCAGCAGTTTCACCCAAGAGACCCAGTACTTC,CASSFTQETQYF
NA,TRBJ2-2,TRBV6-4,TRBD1,TGTGCCAGCAGCACAGGGGTCCACACCGGGGAGCTGTTTTTT,CASSTGVHTGELFF
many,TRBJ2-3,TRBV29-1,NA,TGCAGCGGAGGGGAGTTAGATACGCAGTATTTT,CSGGELDTQYF
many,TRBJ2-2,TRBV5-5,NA,TGTGCCAGCAGCCTACCCCCTTGGAAAGGGGCCGCCGGGGAGCTGTTTTTT,CASSLPPWKGAAGELFF
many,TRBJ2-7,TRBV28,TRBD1,TGTGCCAGCAGTACTCCGGGACAGGAAGGGTCCTACGAGCAGTACTTC,CASSTPGQEGSYEQYF
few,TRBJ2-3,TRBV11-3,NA,TGTGCCAGCAGCGCATCGCCCGGGAATACGCAGTATTTT,CASSASPGNTQYF
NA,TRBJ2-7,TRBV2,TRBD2,TGTGCCTGCTGCGGTACAGGGACTAGCGGGCCAACCAGCTCCTACGAGCAGTACTTC,CACCGTGTSGPTSSYEQYF
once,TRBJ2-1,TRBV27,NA,TGTGCCAGCAGTTACGTGGGGGCAGTCAATGAGCAGTTCTTC,CASSYVGAVNEQFF
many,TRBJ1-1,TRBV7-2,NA,TGTGCCAGCAGCTTAGGAGACCTGAACACTGAAGCTTTCTTT,CASSLGDLNTEAFF
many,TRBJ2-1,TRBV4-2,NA,TGTGCCAGCAGCCAAGATCAGGGGTCGGTGAATGAGCAGTTCTTC,CASSQDQGSVNEQFF
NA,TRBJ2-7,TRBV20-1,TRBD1,TGCACCGCACGGGCAGGGGGATTCGACGAGCAGTACTTC,CTARAGGFDEQYF
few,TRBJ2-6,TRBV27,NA,TGTGCCAGCAGTTTCTTCGGGGCCAACGTCCTGACTTTC,CASSFFGANVLTF
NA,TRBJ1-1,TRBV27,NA,TGTGCCAGCAGTTTATCGTACCAGGGTTACACTGAAGCTTTCTTT,CASSLSYQGYTEAFF
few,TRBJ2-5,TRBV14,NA,TGTGCCAGCAGCCAAGTGGGAAGTGACCAAGAGACCCAGTACTTC,CASSQVGSDQETQYF
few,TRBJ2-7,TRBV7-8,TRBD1,TGTGCCAGCAGCTTAAGGGCAGGGACAGCGGACGAGCAGTACTTC,CASSLRAGTADEQYF
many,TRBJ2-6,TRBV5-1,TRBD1,TGCGCCAGCAGTGAGGGGGCCGCTGGGGCCAACGTCCTGACTTTC,CASSEGAAGANVLTF
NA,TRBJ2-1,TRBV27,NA,TGTGCCAGCAGTTTAGATCAGGGGGGTCTATACAATGAGCAGTTCTTC,CASSLDQGGLYNEQFF
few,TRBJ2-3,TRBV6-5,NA,TGTGCCAGCAGTAACGTTCGACTTCCGTCAGATACGCAGTATTTT,CASSNVRLPSDTQYF
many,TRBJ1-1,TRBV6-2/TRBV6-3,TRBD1,TGTGCCAGCAGTTACATGGGGACAGGCGTCGACCTGAACACTGAAGCTTTCTTT,CASSYMGTGVDLNTEAFF
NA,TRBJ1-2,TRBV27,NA,TGTGCCAGCAGCAATGGGGCGGGGACGACGTTCTATGGCTACACCTTC,CASSNGAGTTFYGYTF
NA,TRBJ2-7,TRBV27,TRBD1,TGTGCCAGCAGTCCCTTGACAGGGATGACTTCCGAGCAGTACTTC,CASSPLTGMTSEQYF
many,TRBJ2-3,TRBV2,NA,TGTGCCAGCAGTTTGGTCGGCTTAGATACGCAGTATTTT,CASSLVGLDTQYF
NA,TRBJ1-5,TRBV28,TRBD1,TGTGCCAGCAGCTTCCAGGGGGACGGTCAGCCCCAGCATTTT,CASSFQGDGQPQHF
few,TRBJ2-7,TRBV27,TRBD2,TGTGCCAGCAGTTTATTCGGCGGGGGGATGGAGTACTTC,CASSLFGGGMEYF
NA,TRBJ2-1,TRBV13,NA,TGTGCCAGCAGCTTTGAGGGGGTAAGGATCTTC,CASSFEGVRIF
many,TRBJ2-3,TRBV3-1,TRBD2,TGTGCCAGCAGCCGCACCGGGACTAGTGGCACAGATACGCAGTATTTT,CASSRTGTSGTDTQYF